This TCR beta chain was captured in a study of T cells in Graves' hyperthyroidism and ophthalmopathy. In regard to this clonotype: The antigen is not known.

General observations from the study: The model made its ophthalmopathy prediction, and onset followed a median approximately six months later. Clonotypes that were expanded in thyroid above 0.001 mostly appeared in blood too.

V lost 10 bases to trimming and J lost 1 base, with 23 bases between them. CDR1 is ENHRY, CDR2 SYGVKD, per germline. The CDR3 is 16 residues long. The source material, RNA transcripts, was used to amplify TCR beta CDR3 regions. The HTBI primer set drove a first-round RT-PCR of the TCR CDR3. Each CDR3 protein is one row after TCRdb ran MiXCR on the multiplex PCR reads. The sample lists fewer than 350,000 distinct CDR3 sequences, around 18% seen once, with 15% to 17% in the top ten. Patients with ophthalmopathy all had a Clinical Activity Score of at least 3, a NOSPECS grade of at least 4 and duration under 3 months. Each diagnosis drew on symptoms, thyroxine, TRAb, thyroid ultrasound and orbital computed tomography findings.

The sequence came from a woman aged 35 to 49 with Graves' ophthalmopathy. The rearrangement links TRBV10-3 to TRBJ2-7; either TRBD1 or TRBD2 may fit D (6 bases each). Sequencing was performed on blood. CDR3 DNA: TGTGCCACCGGAGGGGGGTTAACATCCCGATCCTACGAGCAGTACTTC. Translating gives CATGGGLTSRSYEQYF.